Shown below are 23 T cell receptor beta chains from a single sample sequenced in a study of blood T cell repertoires in COVID-19. Only in-frame clones appear in the TCRdb table, and some are missing; sequencing was by immunoSEQ multiplex PCR. The sample lists about 220,000 clones, 88% occurring once. Sequenced: PBMCs or T cells enriched from blood (not recorded which). These receptor sequences come from a woman in her fifties or sixties with acute COVID-19.

The V call is TRBV5-1, the J call TRBJ1-1; possible D gene TRBD1, 6 bases. Looked up from germline, CDR1 is SGHRS and CDR2 is YFSETQ. Trimming cost V 0 bases and J 7 bases, with 13 bases left between them. This CDR3 spans 14 amino acids. The CDR3 DNA sequence: TGCGCCAGCAGCTTGGATTCTTACAGGGTTGAAGCTTTCTTT. Amino acid sequence: CASSLDSYRVEAFF.

This clone was observed once. V gene TRBV14 combines with J gene TRBJ2-1; D is unclear. The CDR3 spans 13 residues. V gave up 2 bases and J gave up 9 bases, with 11 bases separating them. Germline V lookup: CDR1 SGHDN, CDR2 FVKESK. CDR3 region: CASSQYSVSEQFF. The CDR3 DNA follows: TGTGCCAGCAGCCAATATTCCGTCAGTGAGCAGTTCTTC.

The DNA for the CDR3 is TGTGCCAGTACTAGCGGGAGGTACAATGAGCAGTTCTTC. This encodes CASTSGRYNEQFF. The chain couples TRBV12-3 or TRBV12-4 to TRBJ2-1, with 12 bases identical to TRBD2. This CDR3 spans 13 amino acids. V trimming: 9 bases; J trimming: 4 bases; junction bases outside the gene matches: 1.

The chain links TRBV7-9 to TRBJ2-3, with D possibly being TRBD1 (6 bases). The germline V gene encodes CDR1 SEHNR and CDR2 FQNEAQ (reference sequence). The CDR3 extends over 14 amino acids. Deletions cut 5 bases from V and 4 bases from J, with 13 bases between. This chain's CDR3 is CASSPDRSSDTQYF. DNA of the CDR3: TGTGCCAGCAGCCCCGACAGGTCTTCAGATACGCAGTATTTT.

This chain joins TRBV29-1 and TRBJ2-7; D gene ambiguous. The V end was cut by 4 bases, the J end by 0 bases, with 19 bases between. This CDR3 contains 16 residues. CDR1 and CDR2 (germline): SQVTM, ANQGSEA. The CDR3 DNA reads TGCAGCGTTGTACCCTATGGCGGATCGAGCTCCTACGAGCAGTACTTC. Residues: CSVVPYGGSSSYEQYF.

This sequence joins TRBV2 and TRBJ2-3; TRBD2 matches at 7 bases. The CDR3 is 14 amino acids. J lost 4 bases, V lost 4 bases, and 5 bases had no gene match. The germline CDR1 and CDR2 sequences are SNHLY and FYNNEI. The CDR3 loop is CASSGGLVSDTQYF. CDR3 sequence (DNA): TGTGCCAGCAGTGGCGGACTAGTGTCAGATACGCAGTATTTT.

The chain uses TRBV6-1 and TRBJ2-5, with D possibly being TRBD2 (5 bases). CDR1 is MNHNS, CDR2 SASEGT, per germline. V lost 1 base and J 1 base, leaving 10 bases between the germline ends. The CDR3 has 15 amino acids. CDR3 sequence (DNA): TGTGCCAGCAGTGAAGGGTGGAGGACCCAAGAGACCCAGTACTTC. Protein sequence: CASSEGWRTQETQYF.

This clone was picked up a small number of times. V is TRBV6-5 and J is TRBJ1-1; TRBD1 might be the D (6 bases). The germline CDR1 and CDR2 sequences are MNHEY and SVGAGI. Trimming left V 7 bases short and J 1 base short, with 10 bases between. This CDR3 spans 13 amino acids. This CDR3 reads CASTPRGNTEAFF. The CDR3 coding sequence is TGTGCCAGCACCCCCAGGGGGAACACTGAAGCTTTCTTT.

The V call is TRBV7-2, the J call TRBJ2-4, with 14 bases identical to TRBD2. The CDR3 has 15 residues. Germline CDR1 reads SGHTA; CDR2 reads FQGNSA. The junction had 4 bases not matched to a gene; V was cut back by 5 bases and J by 7 bases. The CDR3 DNA reads as TGTGCCAGCAGCCGCAGACTAGCGGGAGGGAACATTCAGTACTTC. Translated, it gives CASSRRLAGGNIQYF.

The chain combines TRBV27 with TRBJ2-5, with a possible D match to TRBD2 (5 bases). The CDR3 runs to 15 residues. Germline CDR1 MNHEY, CDR2 SMNVEV (reference sequence). Trimming pared 4 bases from V and 1 base from J, leaving 13 bases between. DNA of the CDR3: TGTGCCAGCAGTTCTTTGAGCGGATCCCAAGAGACCCAGTACTTC. This sequence encodes CASSSLSGSQETQYF.

The table lists this clone with a count of one. The chain couples TRBV5-5 to TRBJ2-1; maybe TRBD1 (6 bases). In germline, CDR1 is SGHKS, CDR2 YYEKEE (reference sequence). The germline V and J ends were trimmed by 4 bases and 2 bases, with 16 bases remaining between them. CDR3 length: 16 amino acids. The CDR3 sequence is CASSTIARGTYNEQFF. The CDR3 DNA is TGTGCCAGCAGCACAATAGCGAGGGGGACCTACAATGAGCAGTTCTTC.

V is TRBV19 and J is TRBJ1-5; D is undetermined. The CDR3 sequence is 13 residues long. Trimming took off 0 bases at V and 5 bases at J, with 5 bases between the two ends. Germline lookup yields CDR1 LNHDA and CDR2 SQIVND (reference sequence). The CDR3 region has the DNA TGTGCCAGTAGTATAGATCTTCATCAGCCCCAGCATTTT. It specifies CASSIDLHQPQHF.

Only a few counts were recorded for this clone. The V and J genes are TRBV7-3 and TRBJ1-3, with D possibly TRBD1 on 5 matching bases. V lost 1 base to trimming and J lost 8 bases, with 12 bases between them. The germline V gene encodes CDR1 SGHTA and CDR2 FQGTGA. There are 14 residues in the CDR3. CDR3 nucleotide sequence: TGTGCCAGCAGCTTAAGGGGGGTGAGGCACACCATATATTTT. Translation gives CASSLRGVRHTIYF.

V is TRBV19 and J is TRBJ2-1; 13 nucleotides agree with TRBD2. The V gene's germline CDR1 is LNHDA and CDR2 SQIVND (reference sequence). The V and J ends lost 5 bases and 7 bases, in that order; junction bases with no gene match: 11. This CDR3 spans 17 amino acids. The CDR3 region is CASSLWTSGSRFNEQFF. The CDR3 bases are TGTGCCAGTAGTCTATGGACTAGCGGGAGTAGGTTTAATGAGCAGTTCTTC.

The genes are TRBV19 and TRBJ2-7, with D possibly being TRBD1 (5 bases). The CDR3 extends over 13 amino acids. Germline V lookup: CDR1 LNHDA, CDR2 SQIVND (reference sequence). V was trimmed by 3 bases and J by 5 bases, leaving 11 bases between them. Here the CDR3 reads CASSIGRGHEQYF. In DNA form, the CDR3 reads TGTGCCAGTAGTATTGGAAGGGGCCACGAGCAGTACTTC.

This chain joins TRBV4-1 and TRBJ1-5; TRBD1 might be the D (5 bases). This CDR3 has 14 amino acids. Germline V CDR1 and CDR2: MGHRA, YSYEKL. The V and J ends lost 2 bases and 7 bases respectively, with 12 bases between them. For the CDR3, the DNA is TGCGCCAGCAGCCAAATTTGGGGGGGGCAGCCCCAGCATTTT. Translating it yields CASSQIWGGQPQHF.

This clone was picked up one time. The chain joins TRBV11-3 to TRBJ2-7, with 9 bases that match TRBD2. CDR1 is SGHNT, CDR2 YENEEA, per germline. CDR3 size: 20 residues. Trimming took 0 bases from V and 3 from J; bases not matched to a gene: 18. The CDR3 sequence: CASSLDGISGRSPSNYEQYF. CDR3 DNA: TGTGCCAGCAGCTTAGATGGAATTAGCGGGAGATCCCCTTCTAACTACGAGCAGTACTTC. The full variable domain, completed using reference TRBV11-3 and TRBJ2-7, is EAGVVQSPRYKIIEKKQPVAFWCNPISGHNTLYWYLQNLGQGPELLIRYENEEAVDDSQLPKDRFSAERLKGVDSTLKIQPAELGDSAVYLCASSLDGISGRSPSNYEQYFGPGTRLTVT.

The V gene is TRBV23-1, the J gene TRBJ2-6; the match to TRBD1 covers 9 bases. TRBV23-1 has ORF status, its function being uncertain. The CDR3 runs to 15 residues. With V trimmed by 6 bases and J by 2 bases, 2 bases remained unmatched. This CDR3 reads CASSRTGAGANVLTF. The CDR3 region has the DNA TGCGCCAGCAGCCGGACAGGGGCTGGGGCCAACGTCCTGACTTTC.

The chain links TRBV9 to TRBJ1-4; tentative D call: TRBD1 (5 bases). Germline loops: CDR1 SGDLS, CDR2 YYNGEE. Trimming left V 0 bases short and J 4 bases short, with 7 bases between. This CDR3 contains 14 residues. The CDR3 DNA sequence: TGTGCCAGCAGCGTAGGACAGTATAATGAAAAACTGTTTTTT. Amino acids: CASSVGQYNEKLFF. The variable domain in full, with the rest retrieved from reference TRBV9 and TRBJ1-4, is DSGVTQTPKHLITATGQRVTLRCSPRSGDLSVYWYQQSLDQGLQFLIQYYNGEERAKGNILERFSAQQFPDLHSELNLSSLELGDSALYFCASSVGQYNEKLFFGSGTQLSVL.

The J gene is TRBJ2-2, the V gene TRBV6-5; 16 bases are shared with TRBD2. The CDR3 consists of 15 residues. Germline V gives CDR1 MNHEY, CDR2 SVGAGI. V shed 10 bases, J shed 8 bases, and the junction held 7 bases outside the gene matches. For the CDR3, the DNA is TGTGCCATTATCCCGGGACTAGCGGGAGGGGGGGAGCTGTTTTTT. It yields the protein CAIIPGLAGGGELFF.

This chain connects TRBV30 to TRBJ2-1; 10 positions match TRBD2. The J segment lost 4 bases and the V segment lost 3 bases, leaving 12 bases of the junction unmatched. Germline assignment: CDR1 GTSNPN and CDR2 SVGIG (reference sequence). This CDR3 contains 17 residues. CDR3 DNA sequence: TGTGCCTGGAGCCCCTGGGGTAGCGGGAGGTTTTACAATGAGCAGTTCTTC. It encodes CAWSPWGSGRFYNEQFF.

The chain combines TRBV6-6 with TRBJ2-7; D may be TRBD1 (5 bases). The CDR3 is made up of 15 amino acids. The V end was cut by 0 bases, the J end by 3 bases, with 12 bases between. Germline values: CDR1 MNHNY, CDR2 SVGAGI (reference sequence). The CDR3 nucleotides read TGTGCCAGCAGTTACTCTCAGGGATGGAACTACGAGCAGTACTTC. Residues: CASSYSQGWNYEQYF.

The J gene is TRBJ2-7, the V gene TRBV28; 7 bases fit TRBD1. CDR3 length: 15 amino acids. Germline-derived CDR1 and CDR2 are MDHEN and SYDVKM. V was pared by 6 bases and J by 5 bases, with 13 bases of the junction left unmatched. DNA for the CDR3: TGTGCCAGCAGGCGCCAGACAGGGCCCACCCACGAGCAGTACTTC. This encodes CASRRQTGPTHEQYF.